The clone carrying this T cell receptor (beta chain) was recorded at least ten times. The antigen is undetermined. Trimming removed 5 bases from V and 12 bases from J, with 17 bases in between. This CDR3 spans 14 amino acids. Germline CDR1 and CDR2: SGHTA and FQGNSA. Libraries of TCR beta came from iRepertoire HTBI primers plus Arm-PCR of CDR3 regions. TCRdb re-called the multiplex PCR reads through MiXCR, storing one row per CDR3 protein. The sample consists of hundreds of thousands of distinct CDR3 sequences, 16% of them appearing once. The data stem from a study of regulatory T cells in long-lasting Graves disease. Study-wide points: Persistent patients had a count of shared public clonotypes (under 3,000) that exceeded that of new patients (approximately 1,000).

Time point reported: newly diagnosed GD, antithyroid drugs for less than 3 months. After RNA was extracted from PBMCs, the TCR library was made from it. These records were also assigned to another study, of T cells in Graves' hyperthyroidism and ophthalmopathy. This second report adds: An initial round of RT-PCR targeting the TCR CDR3 relied on the HTBI primer set. From stable hyperthyroidism, ophthalmopathy was set apart by a 13 V-J model.

This sequence was found in a young woman with Graves disease. This specimen was peripheral blood mononuclear cells (PBMCs), taken at new diagnosis, from a patient treated with antithyroid drugs. The genes are TRBV7-2 and TRBJ1-6; tentatively, D is TRBD1 (6 bases). The CDR3 here is CASSQNRDREPLHF. CDR3 bases: TGTGCCAGCAGCCAAAACAGGGATAGGGAACCCCTCCACTTT.